The T cell receptor beta chain under discussion was sequenced for a study of shared clonotypes between healthy human individuals. Produced via immunoSEQ multiplex PCR; TCRdb's table is partial and in-frame only. Of roughly 1,800,000 clones in the sample, just under 95% were seen once. Positive CCR7 selection of CD45RO-negative cells yielded the naive CD8 cells, and terminally differentiated effector memory CD45RA+ cells were excluded. Each of the donors was a healthy adult who was HIV-negative and had not had a recent acute infection or vaccination. CDR1 and CDR2 (germline): SEHNR, FQNEAQ (reference sequence). The CDR3 runs to 14 residues. The V gene lost 5 bases and the J gene lost 1 base, with 11 bases spanning the gap.

This receptor was obtained from a man younger than 30 in good health. Sequences were obtained from naive CD8+ T cells sorted from blood. The rearrangement links TRBV7-9 to TRBJ1-1; D is perhaps TRBD1 (5 bases). CDR3 amino acids: CASSREDRNTEAFF. The CDR3 nucleotides are TGTGCCAGCAGCCGTGAAGACAGGAACACTGAAGCTTTCTTT.